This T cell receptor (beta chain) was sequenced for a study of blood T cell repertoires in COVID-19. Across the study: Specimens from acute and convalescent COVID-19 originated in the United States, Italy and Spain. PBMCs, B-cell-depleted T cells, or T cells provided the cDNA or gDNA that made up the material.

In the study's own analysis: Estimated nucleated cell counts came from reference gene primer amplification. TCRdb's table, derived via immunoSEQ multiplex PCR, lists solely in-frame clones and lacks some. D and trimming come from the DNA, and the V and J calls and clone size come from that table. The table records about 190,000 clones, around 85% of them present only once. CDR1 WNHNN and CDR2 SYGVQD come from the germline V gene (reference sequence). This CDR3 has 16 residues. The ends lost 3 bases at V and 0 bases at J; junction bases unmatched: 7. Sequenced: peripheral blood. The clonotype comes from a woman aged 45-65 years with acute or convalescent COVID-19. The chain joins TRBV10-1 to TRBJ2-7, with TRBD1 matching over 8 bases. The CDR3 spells CASSDPGTGSSYEQYF. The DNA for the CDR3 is TGCGCCAGCAGTGACCCAGGGACAGGTAGCTCCTACGAGCAGTACTTC.